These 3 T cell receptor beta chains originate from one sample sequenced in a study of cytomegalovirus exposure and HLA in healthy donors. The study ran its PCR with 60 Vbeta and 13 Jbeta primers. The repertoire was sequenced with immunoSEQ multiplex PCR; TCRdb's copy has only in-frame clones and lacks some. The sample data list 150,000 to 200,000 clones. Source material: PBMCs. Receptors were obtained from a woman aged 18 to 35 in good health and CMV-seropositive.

The chain's CDR3 is CASSLEQGLILFF. As DNA, the CDR3 is TGTGCCAGCAGCTTAGAACAGGGCCTGATCCTTTTCTTT. The chain recombines TRBV7-2 with TRBJ1-1, with D perhaps TRBD1 (6 bases). V was trimmed by 1 base and J by 13 bases, leaving 16 bases between them. Germline CDR1 and CDR2: SGHTA and FQGNSA. The CDR3 has 13 amino acids.

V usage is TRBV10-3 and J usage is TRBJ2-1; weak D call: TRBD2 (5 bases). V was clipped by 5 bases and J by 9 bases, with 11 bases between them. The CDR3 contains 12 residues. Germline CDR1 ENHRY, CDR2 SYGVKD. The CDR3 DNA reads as TGTGCCATCAGTTATAGCGTGTCTGAGCAGTTCTTC. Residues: CAISYSVSEQFF.

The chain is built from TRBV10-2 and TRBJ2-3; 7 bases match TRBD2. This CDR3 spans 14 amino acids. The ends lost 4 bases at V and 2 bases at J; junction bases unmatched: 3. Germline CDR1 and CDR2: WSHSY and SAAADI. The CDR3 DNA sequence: TGCGCCAGCAGTGTGGCGGGAGACACAGATACGCAGTATTTT. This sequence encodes CASSVAGDTDTQYF.